A selection of T cell receptor beta chains follows, all from one sample in a study of T cell changes during pregnancy in multiple sclerosis. This table comes from immunoSEQ multiplex PCR, and its TCRdb copy is limited to in-frame clones, with some not included. The table shows roughly 99,000 clones, with roughly nine tenths occurring only once. The sample in question was peripheral blood, obtained after pregnancy. These receptors were collected from a female donor in good health, enrolled as a control in a pregnancy study. The CDR3 runs from the conserved cysteine through the conserved F or W. Some rows mark clone size as missing; the rest say once, few, many or name a class of expanded clone.

>13|.|TRBJ1-4|TRBV9
CASSANRNEKLFF
>20|.|TRBJ2-6|TRBV28
CASSQSGARWGGSGANVLTF
>11|.|TRBJ1-1|TRBV18
CASGQGTEAFF
>16|.|TRBJ2-7|TRBV7-8
CASSLYLLAGRYEQYF
>13|.|TRBJ2-7|TRBV2
CASTGRGSYEQYF
>15|.|TRBJ1-6|TRBV27
CASSPSRGLRSPLHF
>13|.|TRBJ2-7|TRBV19
CASSFSQGFEQYF
>15|.|TRBJ2-1|TRBV11-3
CASSLSLAGGNEQFF
>11|.|TRBJ2-7|TRBV20-1
CSASFSYEQYF
>15|.|TRBJ2-3|TRBV18
CAGSPLGDSTDTQYF
>16|.|TRBJ1-1|TRBV5-1
CASSWTPGQTNTEAFF
>15|once|TRBJ2-5|TRBV28
CASSLGDRGSETQYF
>13|.|TRBJ2-7|TRBV27
CASSLAAKYEQYF
>14|.|TRBJ1-5|TRBV6-1
CASSEWGGRQPQHF
>15|.|TRBJ2-1|TRBV27
CASSLRGGLYNEQFF
>15|.|TRBJ2-3|TRBV27
CASRGQSVGTDTQYF
>14|.|TRBJ1-2|TRBV6-6
CASRSPGFSYGYTF
>13|.|TRBJ1-5|TRBV6-5
CASSSTGLLPQHF
>14|.|TRBJ1-1|TRBV5-1
CASSLDGGGTEAFF
>16|.|TRBJ1-4|TRBV25-1
CASSEPMRNAVEKLFF
>13|.|TRBJ2-2|TRBV6-1
CASNTGDTGELFF
>17|.|TRBJ2-1|TRBV7-9
CASSSRGLAGDPNEQFF
>11|.|TRBJ2-3|TRBV20-1
CSASPVDTQYF